This T cell receptor beta chain was sequenced during a study of T cell repertoires in cytomegalovirus infection. The overall study: As its CMV epitopes, the study selected recently identified HLA-C-restricted and well-studied HLA-B-restricted targets. CMV infection and matching HLA type were both indicated by public TCR beta signatures.

Using its own MiXCR run on the reads, TCRdb lists one record per CDR3 protein. The sample includes about 890,000 distinct CDR3 sequences, 25% to 40% of them seen just once. Findings of the study overall: The ex vivo response showed dominance by HLA-C-restricted CMV-specific TCR beta clonotypes. Using cumulative public TCR beta family frequency, the authors identified those who carried CMV together with the relevant HLA.

A word on this clonotype: Antigen unknown.

This CDR3 has 14 residues. V lost 4 bases, J lost 8 bases, and 14 bases lay in between. Per germline, CDR1 SEHNR and CDR2 FQNEAQ (reference sequence). The sequence was obtained from a human donor in good health (CMV status not recorded). Some clones in this sample may be carry-over from other donors' samples. Source: cultured CD8+ T cells from PBMCs, taken from culture after CMV antigen stimulation. This chain uses TRBV7-9 with TRBJ1-4; D may be TRBD1 (6 bases). The CDR3 nucleotides are TGTGCCAGCAGCTCGACAGGTTTTTGGGAAAAACTGTTTTTT. It is translated as CASSSTGFWEKLFF. Full variable domain (missing parts from reference TRBV7-9 and TRBJ1-4): DTGVSQNPRHKITKRGQNVTFRCDPISEHNRLYWYRQTLGQGPEFLTYFQNEAQLEKSRLLSDRFSAERPKGSFSTLEIQRTEQGDSAMYLCASSSTGFWEKLFFGSGTQLSVL.